The 14 T cell receptor beta chains below come from one sample, sequenced in a study of T cell responses to AZD1222 COVID-19 vaccine. Assay used: immunoSEQ multiplex PCR; TCRdb lists only in-frame clones, some missing. The sample records over 150,000 clones, more than 75% being singletons. Here the sequenced sample was peripheral blood, taken 28 days after the second AZD1222 dose. The source of these receptors is an adult who received the AZD1222 COVID-19 vaccine.

V and J are TRBV28 and TRBJ1-1, with D perhaps TRBD1 (6 bases). Germline CDR1 MDHEN, CDR2 SYDVKM. This CDR3 is 14 amino acids long. V gave up 2 bases and J gave up 10 bases, with 17 bases separating them. The CDR3 DNA sequence: TGTGCCAGCAGTTTAGGGGGGACAATTAGACTAGCTTTCTTT. Translated, it gives CASSLGGTIRLAFF.

This clone was observed a handful of times. V and J are TRBV11-3 and TRBJ2-2; 12 bases match TRBD2. Germline V gives CDR1 SGHNT, CDR2 YENEEA. V dropped 5 bases and J dropped 5; count of bases not matched to a gene: 12. CDR3 length equals 18 residues. The CDR3 coding sequence is TGTGCCAGCAGCCCTAAACTAGCGGGGGGCCAGCCTACCGGGGAGCTGTTTTTT. Amino acids: CASSPKLAGGQPTGELFF.

The chain combines TRBV4-1 with TRBJ2-3; D possibly uses TRBD1 or TRBD2 (6 bases each). CDR1 and CDR2 (germline): MGHRA, YSYEKL. CDR3 size: 15 residues. V was clipped by 2 bases and J by 3 bases, with 12 bases between them. The CDR3, as DNA: TGCGCCAGCAGCCAAAGGGGGGCCGGTACAGATACGCAGTATTTT. Its translation: CASSQRGAGTDTQYF.

This chain links TRBV28 with TRBJ1-4; 9 bases are a match to TRBD1. Unmatched junction bases numbered 9, after V lost 11 bases and J lost 5 bases. Germline lookup yields CDR1 MDHEN and CDR2 SYDVKM. This CDR3 region has 14 residues. CDR3: CASYPGTGNEKLFF. As DNA, the CDR3 is TGTGCCTCCTACCCCGGGACAGGGAATGAAAAACTGTTTTTT.

V usage is TRBV29-1 and J usage is TRBJ1-4, with D hard to call. The V gene lost 7 bases and the J gene lost 3 bases, with 12 bases spanning the gap. This CDR3 spans 13 amino acids. Germline-derived CDR1 and CDR2 are SQVTM and ANQGSEA. CDR3 region: CSAVGGPNEKLFF. CDR3 nucleotide sequence: TGCAGCGCCGTAGGCGGACCTAATGAAAAACTGTTTTTT.

This chain connects TRBV11-2 to TRBJ2-5; D may correspond to TRBD1 or TRBD2 (5 bases each). Trimming removed 5 bases at V and 5 bases at J, with 15 bases between. Germline lookup yields CDR1 SGHAT and CDR2 FQNNGV. The CDR3 is made up of 14 amino acids. CDR3 DNA sequence: TGTGCCAGCAGCCTATCCGGGGCCGGTGAGACCCAGTACTTC. Translating it yields CASSLSGAGETQYF.

The chain joins TRBV18 to TRBJ2-7, with D possibly called TRBD1 or TRBD2 (5 bases each). Germline loops: CDR1 KGHSH, CDR2 LQKENI. The ends were cut back, 2 bases at V and 5 bases at J, with 22 bases in the middle. The CDR3 sequence is 17 residues long. The CDR3 nucleotides read TGTGCCAGCTCACCAGCCCGGTTGGGGGTAAGGTTGGACGAGCAGTACTTC. Translated: CASSPARLGVRLDEQYF.

This sequence joins TRBV7-9 and TRBJ1-1; tentative D call: TRBD1 (6 bases). V lost 5 bases and J lost 2, with 12 bases in between. From germline, CDR1 is SEHNR and CDR2 FQNEAQ (reference sequence). The CDR3 is 14 residues long. In DNA, the CDR3 is TGTGCCAGCAGCCCGAGGGGGGATAACACTGAAGCTTTCTTT. This gives the protein CASSPRGDNTEAFF.

The genes are TRBV7-9 and TRBJ2-5; a possible D gene is TRBD2 (6 bases). The CDR3 is 14 amino acids. Germline V CDR1 and CDR2: SEHNR, FQNEAQ (reference sequence). V was cut by 5 bases and J by 3 bases, with 13 bases left in between. CDR3 sequence reads: CASSRDWGEETQYF. The CDR3 coding sequence is TGTGCCAGCAGCCGGGACTGGGGTGAAGAGACCCAGTACTTC.

The V call is TRBV9, the J call TRBJ2-1, with D possibly matching TRBD2 (5 bases). V shed 3 bases and J shed 4 bases, with 17 bases lying between them. CDR1 and CDR2 (germline): SGDLS, YYNGEE. The CDR3 runs 16 residues. The CDR3 is CASSALLSGLYNEQFF. CDR3 sequence (DNA): TGTGCCAGCAGCGCCCTCTTGAGCGGTTTATACAATGAGCAGTTCTTC.

The chain is built from TRBV3-1 (or the pseudogene TRBV3-2) and TRBJ2-7; D remains ambiguous. From germline, CDR1 is LGHDT and CDR2 YNNKEL (reference sequence). The CDR3 sequence is 12 residues long. With 4 bases removed from V and 7 bases from J, the gap between germline ends came to 11 bases. CDR3 DNA sequence: TGTGCCAGCAGCCTCAGGCCAAGGGAGCAGTACTTC. This codes for CASSLRPREQYF.

The J gene is TRBJ2-3, the V gene TRBV6-1, with TRBD1 matching 9 bases. CDR1 MNHNS and CDR2 SASEGT come from the germline V gene. This CDR3 has 16 amino acids. Trimming removed 4 bases from V and 6 bases from J; junction bases left unmatched: 11. The CDR3 loop is CASSGDRARRIDTQYF. The CDR3 DNA sequence: TGTGCCAGCAGTGGGGACAGGGCCCGACGAATTGATACGCAGTATTTT.

The J gene is TRBJ1-1, the V gene TRBV7-2; TRBD1 agrees at 8 bases. J gave up 2 bases and V 7 bases, and 9 bases lay outside the gene matches. Per germline, CDR1 SGHTA and CDR2 FQGNSA. The CDR3 is 15 amino acids. The CDR3 loop is CASKLRQGANTEAFF. CDR3 nucleotide sequence: TGTGCCAGCAAACTCAGGCAGGGGGCTAACACTGAAGCTTTCTTT.

This clone was detected only once. The chain couples TRBV19 to TRBJ2-2; D gene ambiguous. This CDR3 is built from 15 residues. The V gene's germline CDR1 is LNHDA and CDR2 SQIVND (reference sequence). The V end lost 5 bases, the J end lost 5 bases, and 15 bases lay between the germline ends. In DNA form, the CDR3 reads TGTGCCAGTAGTCAAGAACGTCGGTCTACCGGGGAGCTGTTTTTT. Translation: CASSQERRSTGELFF.